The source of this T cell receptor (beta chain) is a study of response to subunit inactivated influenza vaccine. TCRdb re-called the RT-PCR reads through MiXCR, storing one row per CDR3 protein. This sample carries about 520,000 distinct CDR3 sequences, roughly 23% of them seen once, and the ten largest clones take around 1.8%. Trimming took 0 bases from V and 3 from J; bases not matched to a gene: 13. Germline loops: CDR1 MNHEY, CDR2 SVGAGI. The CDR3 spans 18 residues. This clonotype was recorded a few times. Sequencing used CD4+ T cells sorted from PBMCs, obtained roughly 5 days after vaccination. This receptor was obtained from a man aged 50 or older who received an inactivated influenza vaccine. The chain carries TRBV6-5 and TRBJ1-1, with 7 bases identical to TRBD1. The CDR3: CASSYSIGGGDVDTEAFF. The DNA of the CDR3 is TGTGCCAGCAGTTACTCGATAGGAGGGGGCGACGTGGACACTGAAGCTTTCTTT.